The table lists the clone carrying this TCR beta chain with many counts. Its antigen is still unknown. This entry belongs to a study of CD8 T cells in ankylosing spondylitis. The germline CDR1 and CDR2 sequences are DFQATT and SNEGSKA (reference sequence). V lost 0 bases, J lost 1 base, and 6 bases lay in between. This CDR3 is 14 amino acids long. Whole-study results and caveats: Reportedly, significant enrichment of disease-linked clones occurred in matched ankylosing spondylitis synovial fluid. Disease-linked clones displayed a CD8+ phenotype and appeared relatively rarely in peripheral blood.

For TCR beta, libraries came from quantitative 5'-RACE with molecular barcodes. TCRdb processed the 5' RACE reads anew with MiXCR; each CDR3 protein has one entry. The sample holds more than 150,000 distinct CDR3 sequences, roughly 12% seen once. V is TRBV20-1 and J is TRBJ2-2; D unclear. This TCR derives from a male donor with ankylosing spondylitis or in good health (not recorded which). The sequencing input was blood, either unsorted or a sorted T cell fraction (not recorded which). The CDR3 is CSAREEKNTGELFF. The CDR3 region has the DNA TGCAGTGCTAGAGAAGAGAAGAACACCGGGGAGCTGTTTTTT.